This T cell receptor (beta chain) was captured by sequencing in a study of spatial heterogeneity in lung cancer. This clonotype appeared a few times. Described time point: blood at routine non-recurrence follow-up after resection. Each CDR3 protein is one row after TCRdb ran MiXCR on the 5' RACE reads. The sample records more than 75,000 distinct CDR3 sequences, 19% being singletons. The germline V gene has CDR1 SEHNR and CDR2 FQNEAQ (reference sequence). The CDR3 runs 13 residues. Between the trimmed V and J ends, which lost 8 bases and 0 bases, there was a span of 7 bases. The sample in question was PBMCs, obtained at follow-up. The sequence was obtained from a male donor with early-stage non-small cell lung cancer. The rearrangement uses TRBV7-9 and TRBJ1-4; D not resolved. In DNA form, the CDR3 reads TGTGCCAGCGGGAGTACAACTAATGAAAAACTGTTTTTT. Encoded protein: CASGSTTNEKLFF.